This TCR beta chain was recovered during a study of blood T cell repertoires in COVID-19. About the research overall: Material from acute and convalescent COVID-19 was sourced from the United States, Italy and Spain. From T cells, B-cell-depleted T cells, or PBMCs came the material, which was cDNA or gDNA.

12 amino acids form the CDR3, both terminal residues included. The protocol was immunoSEQ multiplex PCR, while the TCRdb copy is restricted to in-frame clones and leaves out a portion. Among fewer than 200,000 clones listed, around 80% were seen once. In this sample, this clone turned up a few times. Because the CDR3 is missing its conserved closing phenylalanine or tryptophan, this is likely a read error. It is unclear where the CDR3 begins or ends on the DNA, so no DNA is shown, and the CDR3 is as TCRdb lists it. The TCR comes from a human donor in a cohort sampled during active COVID-19. Sequencing input: peripheral blood. The chain employs TRBV12-1 and TRBJ1-6; the D call TRBD1 from the table was never checked on the DNA. TRBV12-1 is termed a pseudogene. CDR3 amino acids: CASSSTGEGPYI.